This T cell receptor (beta chain) appears in the sequencing data of a study of human T cells and chemical hapten exposure. Study-wide points: The study found that DPC sensitization did not change TCRs above 1 in 1000 frequency.

Germline V gene sequence: CDR1 ENHRY, CDR2 SYGVKD. This CDR3 spans 15 amino acids. Trimming cost V 7 bases and J 6 bases, with 21 bases left between them. Time point noted: healthy volunteer bleed at 6 weeks. Unfractionated whole blood was the source from which total RNA was extracted. The library gave individual cDNA molecules unique molecular identifiers. Each CDR3 protein is one row after TCRdb ran MiXCR on the RACE reads. The table records approximately 81,000 distinct CDR3 sequences, over 7% of them present only once. This clonotype came up a few times. Its antigen is not identified. The source is a male donor in good health. Some clones in this sample may be carry-over from other donors' samples. Sequencing used whole blood. The chain recombines TRBV10-3 with TRBJ1-2; D is undetermined. CDR3 residues: CAIIDSGKESHGYTF. The CDR3 nucleotides read TGTGCCATCATCGACTCTGGCAAGGAATCTCATGGCTACACCTTC.